This is a list of T cell receptor beta chains from one sample in a study of read filtering for tumor transcriptome and immune sequencing. Each CDR3 protein gets one entry after TCRdb re-called the reads with MiXCR. The sample records approximately 90,000 distinct CDR3 sequences, 9% to 15% being singletons. Sequencing input: a population of CD138-negative cells sorted from bone marrow. The origin of the receptors is a donor at least 40 years old with multiple myeloma. Both conserved end residues are part of each CDR3. The D gene is left open where the match is weak. The size field is filled for only some rows; it gives once, few, many or a size class.

d_call	v_call	j_call	clone_size	cdr3_nt	cdr3_aa
-	TRBV2	TRBJ1-1	few	TGTGCCAGCAGTGAATCTCTGATATGGGGTAACACTGAAGCTTTCTTT	CASSESLIWGNTEAFF
-	TRBV20-1	TRBJ2-7	many	TGCAGTGCTAGAGATAAACAGTTAATCGACGAGCAGTACTTC	CSARDKQLIDEQYF
-	TRBV27	TRBJ2-6	many	TGTGCCAGCAGGCAGACGTCCTGGGGCGCGTCTGGGGCCAACGTCCTGACTTTC	CASRQTSWGASGANVLTF
TRBD1	TRBV28	TRBJ1-5	few	TGTGCCAGCAGTTTCGGACAGGCCGGGAATCAGCCCCAGCATTTT	CASSFGQAGNQPQHF
TRBD2	TRBV25-1	TRBJ2-7	many	TGTGCCAGCAGTGAATCAGCAAGCGGGGTGAGCTCCTACGAGCAGTACTTC	CASSESASGVSSYEQYF
-	TRBV5-1	TRBJ1-1	many	TGCGCCAGCAGCTTGGCTTATAGGACCACTGAAGCTTTCTTT	CASSLAYRTTEAFF
-	TRBV10-3	TRBJ2-7	many	TGTGCCATCAGTGAGTCTCCACCGAGGAAAAGATCCTACGAGCAGTACTTC	CAISESPPRKRSYEQYF
TRBD2	TRBV15	TRBJ2-1	many	TGTGCCACCAGCCCCCGACTAGCGGGAGAGTCGGATGAGCAGTTCTTC	CATSPRLAGESDEQFF
TRBD2	TRBV11-3	TRBJ2-7	many	TGTGCCAGCAGCTTCGGACTAGCGGGAGGTGAGGAGCAGTACTTC	CASSFGLAGGEEQYF
TRBD1	TRBV7-3	TRBJ2-2	-	TGTGCCAGCAGCCCTAAGTCCGCGACAGGGCCCGGAGAGCTGTTTTTT	CASSPKSATGPGELFF
TRBD1	TRBV20-1	TRBJ1-2	many	TGCAGTGCCCCGACACCGGACAGGGTCTATGGCTACACCTTC	CSAPTPDRVYGYTF
TRBD1	TRBV25-1	TRBJ2-1	many	TGTGCCAGCAGTCAAGGGGGACAGATTTACAATGAGCAGTTCTTC	CASSQGGQIYNEQFF
-	TRBV28	TRBJ1-1	many	TGTGCCAGCACCCCGGCGGACCTCATGAACACTGAAGCTTTCTTT	CASTPADLMNTEAFF
TRBD2	TRBV7-3	TRBJ2-7	many	TGTGCCAGCAGCTCGGGACTAGCGGGGGGTGTGCAGTACTTC	CASSSGLAGGVQYF
-	TRBV2	TRBJ1-1	many	TGTGCCAGCAACGGTGGAGGAATGAACACTGAAGCTTTCTTT	CASNGGGMNTEAFF
-	TRBV24-1	TRBJ1-5	many	TGTGCCACCAGTGACCCGGGCGCAGGGAGCAATCAGCCCCAGCATTTT	CATSDPGAGSNQPQHF
TRBD1	TRBV28	TRBJ2-7	many	TGTGCCAGCAGTGCTCGGACAGGGGCCACAGGAGAGCAGTACTTC	CASSARTGATGEQYF
-	TRBV28	TRBJ2-7	-	TGTGCCAGCAGTTTACTAGGACGGGGTTACGAGCAGTACTTC	CASSLLGRGYEQYF
-	TRBV5-1	TRBJ2-1	many	TGCGCCAGCAGCTTAATGCAGGTTAAGAACAATGAGCAGTTCTTC	CASSLMQVKNNEQFF
TRBD2	TRBV15	TRBJ2-7	many	TGTGCCACCAGCAGAGCCCCTAGCGGAGCCTACGAGCAGTACTTC	CATSRAPSGAYEQYF
-	TRBV19	TRBJ2-4	few	TGTGCCAGTAGTCCCTTAGCCAAAAACATTCAGTACTTC	CASSPLAKNIQYF
-	TRBV7-2	TRBJ2-3	many	TGTGCCAGCAGCCCGGAGACAAACACAGATACGCAGTATTTT	CASSPETNTDTQYF
-	TRBV3-1	TRBJ2-7	many	TGTGCCAGCAGCCAATCGAGCGCCGAGCAGTACTTC	CASSQSSAEQYF
-	TRBV7-6	TRBJ2-7	many	TGTGCCAGCAGCTTAGGGGCGTGGAGAAGCTCCTACGAGCAGTACTTC	CASSLGAWRSSYEQYF
-	TRBV27	TRBJ2-1	-	TGTGCCAGCAGTTCAGAGAGCGCCTACAATGAGCAGTTCTTC	CASSSESAYNEQFF
-	TRBV7-9	TRBJ2-5	many	TGTGCCTGCGCGGCAGAGCAAGAGACCCAGTACTTC	CACAAEQETQYF
TRBD1	TRBV28	TRBJ2-7	many	TGTGCCAGCAGTTTATTAGGACAGGGCGGCTACGAGCAGTACTTC	CASSLLGQGGYEQYF
-	TRBV7-9	TRBJ1-3	-	TGTGCCAGCAGCTCCCAGGGATACACCATATATTTT	CASSSQGYTIYF
TRBD2	TRBV5-1	TRBJ2-1	few	TGCGCCAGCAGCTTGGCTAGCGGGAGGGCCTACAATGGGCAGTTCTTC	CASSLASGRAYNGQFF
-	TRBV20-1	TRBJ2-1	many	TGCAGTGCCGATCCGGGACGGAGCTCCTACAATGAGCAGTTCTTC	CSADPGRSSYNEQFF
-	TRBV7-8	TRBJ1-1	many	TGTGCCAGCAGCTTAAAGGTTTTGGCAGGAGCTTTCTTT	CASSLKVLAGAFF
-	TRBV7-2	TRBJ2-7	many	TGTGCCAGCAGCTTAGCGGGCCGTTCCTCCTACGAGCAGTACTTC	CASSLAGRSSYEQYF
-	TRBV5-1	TRBJ1-1	many	TGCGCCAGCAGAAAGGACAGTTTGAACACTGAAGCTTTCTTT	CASRKDSLNTEAFF
-	TRBV6-6	TRBJ2-7	many	TGTGCCAGCAGTGCCAGCCTTGCTGGGGAGCAGTACTTC	CASSASLAGEQYF
TRBD2	TRBV4-1	TRBJ2-2	many	TGCGCCAGCAGCCAAGGCCGGGGAGTAGCGGGAGGGTTCGGGGAGCTGTTTTTT	CASSQGRGVAGGFGELFF
TRBD1	TRBV28	TRBJ1-2	many	TGTGCCAGCATACAGGGGAGGAACTATGGCTACACCTTC	CASIQGRNYGYTF
-	TRBV5-1	TRBJ1-4	many	TGCGCCAGCAGCGAGACAGCAACTAATGAAAAACTGTTTTTT	CASSETATNEKLFF
TRBD2	TRBV10-3	TRBJ2-2	many	TGTGCCATCAGTGGTTCCCCGACTAGCGGGGAATCCGGGGAGCTGTTTTTT	CAISGSPTSGESGELFF
TRBD2	TRBV7-2	TRBJ2-1	many	TGTGCCAGCAGCTTAGGACTAGCGGGAGTATATGAGCAGTTCTTC	CASSLGLAGVYEQFF
TRBD1	TRBV7-3	TRBJ2-2	many	TGTGCCAGCAGCTCGCGAGCCCAGACAGGGGGGTTCACCGGGGAGCTGTTTTTT	CASSSRAQTGGFTGELFF
-	TRBV28	TRBJ2-5	few	TGTGCCGGCAGTTCACCTTTAGGGGACCAAGAGACCCAGTACTTC	CAGSSPLGDQETQYF
-	TRBV20-1	TRBJ2-1	many	TGCAGTGCTAGAGCCTTTTCAATTTCTGCGGATGAGCAGTTCTTC	CSARAFSISADEQFF
-	TRBV6-1	TRBJ2-5	many	TGTGCCAGCAGTGGGGGACCACGAGAGACCCAGTACTTC	CASSGGPRETQYF
-	TRBV10-3	TRBJ1-1	few	TGTGCCACCGGGCCATCGAACACTGAAGCTTTCTTT	CATGPSNTEAFF
-	TRBV4-1	TRBJ2-5	many	TGCGCCAGCAGCCAAAGCCCCGCTGAGGAGACCCAGTACTTC	CASSQSPAEETQYF
-	TRBV6-5	TRBJ2-6	many	TGTGCCAGCAGTTACTCGACGTTCTCTGGGGCCAACGTCCTGACTTTC	CASSYSTFSGANVLTF
-	TRBV30	TRBJ2-1	many	TGTGCCTGGAGGCCACCGGAGCGTTCCTACAATGAGCAGTTCTTC	CAWRPPERSYNEQFF